The 30 T cell receptor beta chains below come from one sample, sequenced in a study of T cell responses to AZD1222 COVID-19 vaccine (dated by TCRdb to the early 2020s). Library preparation employed the immunoSEQ multiplex PCR assay. TCRdb mirrors the immuneACCESS table, restricted to in-frame sequences. Some clones are absent from its copies; in checked studies, under half trace to an unresolved V gene, and the reason for the others is unknown. The sample has around 140,000 clones on record, roughly 85% of them singletons. The top ten clones comprise around 7.9% of the sample. What the time point label conveys for this sample: about 28 days (+/-7) after the second vaccine dose. The treatment or condition label on this specimen signifies: meningococcal conjugate vaccine given as trial control. Source: peripheral blood, taken 28 days after the second dose of the MenACWY control vaccine. These receptors were taken from an adult who received the MenACWY meningococcal vaccine as a control.

This clone was seen a single time. The genes are TRBV3-1 (or the pseudogene TRBV3-2) and TRBJ2-7; D gene ambiguous. Germline loops: CDR1 LGHDT, CDR2 YNNKEL (reference sequence). V shed 1 base and J shed 1 base, with 8 bases lying between them. CDR3 length equals 14 residues. CDR3 DNA sequence: TGTGCCAGCAGCCAAGTCGAACAATCCTACGAGCAGTACTTC. This sequence encodes CASSQVEQSYEQYF.

The CDR3 region has the DNA TGTGCCAGCAGTACCCAGGGGCGGGTTAGGGATACGCAGTATTTT. Translated: CASSTQGRVRDTQYF. The chain has TRBV6-5 and TRBJ2-3, with D perhaps matching TRBD1 (6 bases). V was clipped by 5 bases and J by 6 bases, with 18 bases between them. CDR3 length equals 15 residues. The V gene's germline CDR1 is MNHEY and CDR2 SVGAGI.

The V and J genes are TRBV18 and TRBJ1-1, with 9 positions matching TRBD1. The J segment lost 4 bases and the V segment lost 3 bases, leaving 3 bases of the junction unmatched. CDR3 length: 14 amino acids. CDR1 and CDR2 from the germline V gene are KGHSH and LQKENI. CDR3 amino acids: CASSPGQGGTEAFF. CDR3 bases: TGTGCCAGCTCACCGGGACAGGGAGGCACTGAAGCTTTCTTT.

This chain links TRBV5-1 with TRBJ1-6; D perhaps matches TRBD1 (5 bases). CDR1 and CDR2 (germline): SGHRS, YFSETQ. Trimming removed 0 bases from V and 5 bases from J, with 9 bases in between. The CDR3 extends over 15 amino acids. The chain's CDR3 is CASSLGGRDNSPLHF. CDR3 coding DNA: TGCGCCAGCAGCTTGGGGGGGAGAGATAATTCACCCCTCCACTTT.

The rearrangement uses TRBV10-1 and TRBJ2-1; 8 nucleotides match TRBD2. This CDR3 has 15 residues. CDR1 is WNHNN, CDR2 SYGVQD, per germline (reference sequence). J was trimmed by 2 bases and V by 3 bases; bases with no gene match: 3. The CDR3 sequence: CASSETSGTYNEQFF. CDR3 bases: TGCGCCAGCAGTGAAACTAGCGGTACCTACAATGAGCAGTTCTTC.

The gene calls are TRBV7-9 and TRBJ2-2; D is ambiguous. From germline, CDR1 is SEHNR and CDR2 FQNEAQ (reference sequence). Trimming left V 8 bases short and J 1 base short, with 5 bases between. There are 12 residues in the CDR3. The CDR3 loop reads CASGRNTGELFF. The CDR3 DNA is TGTGCCAGCGGAAGGAACACCGGGGAGCTGTTTTTT. The full variable domain, its missing parts supplied by reference TRBV7-9 and TRBJ2-2, is DTGVSQNPRHKITKRGQNVTFRCDPISEHNRLYWYRQTLGQGPEFLTYFQNEAQLEKSRLLSDRFSAERPKGSFSTLEIQRTEQGDSAMYLCASGRNTGELFFGEGSRLTVL.

The chain links TRBV21-1 to TRBJ1-2; the table's D gene call, TRBD1, was not cross checked with the DNA. TRBV21-1 is a recognized pseudogene. This CDR3 has 13 residues. The CDR3 region has the DNA TGTGCCAGCAGCACCAGGGGGATCTATGGCTACACCTTC. Translated: CASSTRGIYGYTF.

This chain connects TRBV2 to TRBJ1-2, with 7 bases that match TRBD1. V lost 7 bases and J lost 4; bases outside the gene matches: 9. Germline values: CDR1 SNHLY, CDR2 FYNNEI. This CDR3 region has 14 residues. The CDR3 loop reads CASKGGREAYGYTF. DNA of the CDR3: TGTGCCAGCAAAGGGGGCAGGGAAGCCTATGGCTACACCTTC.

This rearrangement joins TRBV7-8 to TRBJ1-6; 9 bases match TRBD1. This CDR3 is built from 15 residues. The germline V gene encodes CDR1 SGHVS and CDR2 FQNEAQ. The J segment lost 10 bases and the V segment lost 4 bases, leaving 8 bases of the junction unmatched. In nucleotides, the CDR3 is TGTGCCAGCAGCTCGGAACAGGGGGCGAGGTCACCCCTCCACTTT. Residues: CASSSEQGARSPLHF.

CDR3 region: CASSTGQGRHEQFF. DNA of the CDR3: TGTGCCAGCAGTACCGGACAGGGGAGGCATGAGCAGTTCTTC. The genes are TRBV11-3 and TRBJ2-1; 9 bases map to TRBD1. After removal of 6 bases from V and 8 bases from J, the junction contained 8 bases not matched to a gene. The germline V gene has CDR1 SGHNT and CDR2 YENEEA. The CDR3 has 14 amino acids.

The chain has TRBV6-2 or TRBV6-3 and TRBJ2-3, with D unresolved. CDR1 and CDR2 (germline): MNHEY, SVGEGT. The CDR3 runs to 11 residues. Trimming shortened V by 5 bases and J by 6 bases, and 6 bases separated the two germline ends. CDR3 sequence: CASSGWDTQYF. CDR3 sequence (DNA): TGTGCCAGCAGTGGGTGGGATACGCAGTATTTT.

The rearrangement joins TRBV18 to TRBJ2-1, with 11 nucleotides matching TRBD2. With V trimmed by 0 bases and J by 2 bases, 0 bases remained unmatched. Per germline, CDR1 KGHSH and CDR2 LQKENI. The CDR3 has 16 amino acids. Here the CDR3 DNA reads TGTGCCAGCTCACCACCGACTAGCGGGACCTACAATGAGCAGTTCTTC. This codes for CASSPPTSGTYNEQFF. The full variable domain, completed using reference TRBV18 and TRBJ2-1, is NAGVMQNPRHLVRRRGQEARLRCSPMKGHSHVYWYRQLPEEGLKFMVYLQKENIIDESGMPKERFSAEFPKEGPSILRIQQVVRGDSAAYFCASSPPTSGTYNEQFFGPGTRLTVL.

The rearrangement joins TRBV7-6 to TRBJ1-6, with 7 bases matching TRBD1. Germline V gene data show CDR1 as SGHVS and CDR2 as FNYEAQ. Trimming removed 5 bases from V and 10 bases from J; junction bases left unmatched: 8. The CDR3 covers 14 residues. CDR3 in DNA: TGTGCCAGCAGCCGAGACAGGGAGGGCTCACCCCTCCACTTT. It is translated as CASSRDREGSPLHF.

The chain combines TRBV18 with TRBJ2-4; TRBD1 might be the D (6 bases). This CDR3 has 16 residues. V was trimmed by 3 bases and J by 7 bases, leaving 19 bases between them. CDR1 and CDR2 (germline): KGHSH, LQKENI. CDR3 residues: CASSPPTGSLGNIQYF. CDR3 nucleotide sequence: TGTGCCAGCTCACCCCCCACAGGGTCCCTGGGGAACATTCAGTACTTC.

The rearrangement uses TRBV11-2 and TRBJ1-2; the D is unclear. V lost 3 bases and J 3 bases, leaving 8 bases between the germline ends. This CDR3 comprises 13 residues. Germline CDR1 and CDR2: SGHAT and FQNNGV. The CDR3 nucleotides are TGTGCCAGCAGCTTTGGAGACGACTATGGCTACACCTTC. This translates into CASSFGDDYGYTF.

The gene calls are TRBV2 and TRBJ1-6, with D unresolved. This CDR3 region has 15 residues. Germline-derived CDR1 and CDR2 are SNHLY and FYNNEI. The V gene lost 0 bases and the J gene lost 9 bases, with 12 bases spanning the gap. CDR3 bases: TGTGCCAGCAGTGAAGCAAGAGGGTTCTTTTCACCCCTCCACTTT. Translation gives CASSEARGFFSPLHF.

The V call is TRBV27, the J call TRBJ1-4; 8 nucleotides align to TRBD1. The germline V gene has CDR1 MNHEY and CDR2 SMNVEV (reference sequence). The V segment lost 5 bases and the J segment 0 bases; nucleotides outside the gene matches: 5. This CDR3 has 16 amino acids. CDR3: CASSPIQGATNEKLFF. Here the CDR3 DNA reads TGTGCCAGCAGTCCTATACAGGGGGCAACTAATGAAAAACTGTTTTTT.

The chain uses TRBV7-2 and TRBJ1-1; the D is unclear. Trimming left V 1 base short and J 0 bases short, with 12 bases between. Germline V CDR1 and CDR2: SGHTA, FQGNSA. The CDR3 covers 16 residues. The DNA for the CDR3 is TGTGCCAGCAGCTTAGAAGCGGGCCGGATGAACACTGAAGCTTTCTTT. Protein: CASSLEAGRMNTEAFF.

The J gene is TRBJ2-7, the V gene TRBV28; TRBD1 might be the D (6 bases). This CDR3 is 14 amino acids long. Germline CDR1 and CDR2: MDHEN and SYDVKM. Trimming took off 6 bases at V and 4 bases at J, with 16 bases between the two ends. CDR3 sequence (DNA): TGTGCCAGCAGGCTATTAACAGGGTTGTACGAGCAGTACGTC. Translating gives CASRLLTGLYEQYV.

The chain uses TRBV19 and TRBJ1-1; D might be TRBD1 (6 bases). Germline V gives CDR1 LNHDA, CDR2 SQIVND (reference sequence). With 11 bases removed from V and 5 bases from J, the gap between germline ends came to 18 bases. This CDR3 has 13 residues. CDR3 in amino acids: CAARRGARTEAFF. The CDR3 coding sequence is TGTGCCGCCCGGAGGGGGGCGAGGACTGAAGCTTTCTTT.

The CDR3 DNA follows: TGTGCCAGCAGCTTATTCGTCTGGAGGGGACAGCAAGAGACCCAGTACTTC. It codes for CASSLFVWRGQQETQYF. The chain combines TRBV7-2 with TRBJ2-5, with a tentative D call TRBD1 (7 bases). Trimming stripped 2 bases from V and 2 bases from J, with 18 bases between. This CDR3 comprises 17 residues. Germline CDR1 SGHTA, CDR2 FQGNSA.

This clone was counted between two and nine times. CDR3 nucleotides: TGTGCCAGCAGCTCTGCGGGGGCAGGGAACTATGGCTACACCTTC. Its protein product is CASSSAGAGNYGYTF. This rearrangement joins TRBV7-9 to TRBJ1-2; possibly TRBD1 for D (6 bases). Germline-derived CDR1 and CDR2 are SEHNR and FQNEAQ (reference sequence). There are 15 residues in the CDR3. Trimming removed 4 bases from V and 2 bases from J, with 14 bases in between.

The rearrangement uses TRBV28 and TRBJ1-4; 7 bases line up with TRBD1. V trimming: 8 bases; J trimming: 13 bases; junction bases outside the gene matches: 16. The germline V gene has CDR1 MDHEN and CDR2 SYDVKM. This CDR3 region has 14 residues. As DNA, the CDR3 is TGTGCCAGCGGAAACAGGGGTACTATGAAAAGACTGTTTTTT. This gives the protein CASGNRGTMKRLFF. Filled out from reference TRBV28 and TRBJ1-4, the complete variable domain reads DVKVTQSSRYLVKRTGEKVFLECVQDMDHENMFWYRQDPGLGLRLIYFSYDVKMKEKGDIPEGYSVSREKKERFSLILESASTNQTSMYLCASGNRGTMKRLFFGSGTQLSVL.

With respect to this clone: A junction boundary mismatches the germline segment, possibly from a read error. V gene TRBV4-2 combines with J gene TRBJ1-3; D is unclear. Germline loops: CDR1 LGHNA, CDR2 YNFKEQ. This CDR3 has 13 amino acids. The CDR3 here is CASSQDPGTTIYF. The CDR3 region has the DNA TGTGCCAGCAGCCAAGATCCCGGAACCACCATATATTTT.

The chain carries TRBV28 and TRBJ2-7; D may be TRBD1 (5 bases). There are 14 residues in the CDR3. V dropped 6 bases and J dropped 4 bases, with 16 bases sitting between them. Germline V lookup: CDR1 MDHEN, CDR2 SYDVKM. This CDR3 reads CASSSGQGIYEQYV. The CDR3 DNA sequence: TGTGCCAGCAGCAGTGGACAAGGGATATACGAGCAGTACGTC.

J is TRBJ1-1 and V is TRBV6-2 or TRBV6-3; the D gene is possibly TRBD1 (5 bases). V shed 1 base and J shed 4 bases, with 7 bases lying between them. The CDR3 contains 13 residues. CDR1 is MNHEY and CDR2 is SVGEGT in the germline V gene. The CDR3 nucleotides read TGTGCCAGCAGTTACTATGGGGGCACTGAAGCTTTCTTT. This sequence encodes CASSYYGGTEAFF.

V and J are TRBV3-1 (or the pseudogene TRBV3-2) and TRBJ2-5, with 10 bases aligning to TRBD2. J lost 9 bases, V lost 4 bases, and 5 bases had no gene match. CDR1 LGHDT and CDR2 YNNKEL come from the germline V gene (reference sequence). This CDR3 has 13 residues. The CDR3 region is CASSPWGLASQYF. The CDR3 nucleotides are TGTGCCAGCAGCCCGTGGGGACTAGCGTCCCAGTACTTC.

V usage is TRBV5-1 and J usage is TRBJ2-5; D ambiguous. CDR3 length equals 14 residues. The V end was cut by 1 base, the J end by 1 base, with 8 bases between. CDR1 and CDR2 (germline): SGHRS, YFSETQ. CDR3 DNA sequence: TGCGCCAGCAGCTTGCTTGGTAGCCAAGAGACCCAGTACTTC. Encoded protein: CASSLLGSQETQYF.

The chain carries TRBV7-9 and TRBJ2-3, with D uncertain. V was cut by 0 bases and J by 5 bases, with 6 bases left in between. The CDR3 is 13 residues long. Germline V gene sequence: CDR1 SEHNR, CDR2 FQNEAQ (reference sequence). The CDR3 is CASSLATEDTQYF. CDR3 sequence (DNA): TGTGCCAGCAGCTTAGCGACGGAAGATACGCAGTATTTT.

The rearrangement links TRBV5-1 to TRBJ2-2; the match to TRBD2 covers 7 bases. Losses at the gene ends were 5 bases for V and 2 bases for J; bases not matched to a gene: 6. The CDR3 is made up of 15 amino acids. The germline gives CDR1 SGHRS, CDR2 YFSETQ. The CDR3 spells CASRQSGTNTGELFF. CDR3 nucleotide sequence: TGCGCCAGCAGACAAAGCGGGACTAACACCGGGGAGCTGTTTTTT.